This is a list of T cell receptor beta chains from one sample in a study of blood T cell repertoires in COVID-19. Profiled with immunoSEQ multiplex PCR; TCRdb holds only in-frame clones, not every one. Counted here are about 250,000 clones, about four fifths occurring once; the ten biggest clones make up around 8.9%. The sequencing sample was made of peripheral blood. Receptor source: a man aged 80 or over with acute or convalescent COVID-19. Both conserved end residues are part of each CDR3. D genes are given only for firm matches. Size is stated for part of the rows, as once, few or many counts, or as a class when the clone is expanded.

clone_size d_call j_call v_call cdr3_nt cdr3_aa
. TRBD1 TRBJ1-5 TRBV7-2 TGTGCCAGCAGCTTAGGGACAGGTTATCAGCCCCAGCATTTT CASSLGTGYQPQHF
few . TRBJ1-2 TRBV28 TGTGCCAGCCGGATCGGGAACTATGGCTACACCTTC CASRIGNYGYTF
. . TRBJ2-5 TRBV5-1 TGCGCCAGCAGCTTGGAACCCCCACGGGAGACCCAGTACTTC CASSLEPPRETQYF
. . TRBJ1-2 TRBV7-8 TGTGCCAGCAGCTTAGCCGGGGTCCGAGGCTACACCTTC CASSLAGVRGYTF
. . TRBJ2-5 TRBV3-1/TRBV3-2 TGTGCCAGCAGCCAAGAGGGGCTAAAAGAGACCCAGTACTTC CASSQEGLKETQYF
few . TRBJ2-7 TRBV30 TGTGCCTGGAGGGGGCTCCAATCCTACGAGCAGTACTTC CAWRGLQSYEQYF
. . TRBJ1-6 TRBV7-2 TGTGCCAGCAGCTTACCGCCCGGTATTCTATCACCCCTCCACTTT CASSLPPGILSPLHF
. . TRBJ1-2 TRBV6-5 TGTGCCAGCAGTCCCGGGAGGTTTAACTATGGCTACACCTTC CASSPGRFNYGYTF
. TRBD1 TRBJ2-7 TRBV11-3 TGTGCCAGCAGCTTACAAACGACAGGGACCCACGAGCAGTACTTC CASSLQTTGTHEQYF
. . TRBJ2-7 TRBV5-8 TGTGCCAGCAGCCCCGAAGGACAAACTTATAACGAGCAGTACTTC CASSPEGQTYNEQYF
. . TRBJ2-7 TRBV18 TGTGCCAGCTCACCAGCGTCCAGGGGTGGGGGCGAGCAGTACTTC CASSPASRGGGEQYF
few TRBD2 TRBJ2-7 TRBV6-5 TGTGCCAGCAGGAGCGGGGGGGCCTACGAGCAGTACTTC CASRSGGAYEQYF
. TRBD2 TRBJ2-3 TRBV19 TGTGCCAGTAGTATATCCGGGACAGCACCGGGACTAGCGGGAGGCGCAGATACGCAGTATTTT CASSISGTAPGLAGGADTQYF
. . TRBJ2-3 TRBV30 TGTGCCTGGAAGTACAGGGTTACAGATACGCAGTATTTT CAWKYRVTDTQYF
. . TRBJ1-6 TRBV6-5 TGTGCCAGCAGCCCCTTCCAGGCAAATGATTCACCCCTCCACTTT CASSPFQANDSPLHF
. . TRBJ2-7 TRBV12-3/TRBV12-4 TGTGCCAGCAGTTTCGGGGGAAATTACGAGCAGTACTTC CASSFGGNYEQYF
. TRBD1 TRBJ1-2 TRBV19 TGTGCCAGTAGTTTCCGACCCGGGACAGGGAACTATGGCTACACCTTC CASSFRPGTGNYGYTF
. . TRBJ1-4 TRBV6-5 TGTGCCAGCCTAGGGAGGGGACCAAGTAATGAAAAACTGTTTTTT CASLGRGPSNEKLFF
. TRBD1 TRBJ1-6 TRBV19 TGTGCCAGTACCACGGCCCCAGGGGGTGTAAGTTCACCCCTCCACTTT CASTTAPGGVSSPLHF
. . TRBJ2-7 TRBV3-1/TRBV3-2 TGTGCCAGCAGCCAAAATCTCGCGACTGGCAACGAGCAGTACTTC CASSQNLATGNEQYF
. . TRBJ2-2 TRBV7-6 TGTGCCAGCAGCTTACAGAGTCGGGGTACCGGGGAGCTGTTTTTT CASSLQSRGTGELFF
. TRBD2 TRBJ2-1 TRBV7-9 TGTGCCAGCAGCCGAGCTAGCGGGAGGTCCAATGAGCAGTTCTTC CASSRASGRSNEQFF
once TRBD1 TRBJ1-1 TRBV5-1 TGCGCCAGCAGCTCCGACAGGGGTGGGAACACTGAAGCTTTCTTT CASSSDRGGNTEAFF
. . TRBJ1-4 TRBV6-2/TRBV6-3 TGTGCCAGCAGCCCTTCTGGGGCTCGGGGGGATGAAAAACTGTTTTTT CASSPSGARGDEKLFF
. TRBD1 TRBJ2-3 TRBV28 TGTGCCAGCAGAGGGACCCGGACAGGGATAATCACAGATACGCAGTATTTT CASRGTRTGIITDTQYF
. . TRBJ2-7 TRBV5-1 TGCGCCAGCAGCATCGGATCAGGGACTTACGAGCAGTACTTC CASSIGSGTYEQYF
once TRBD2 TRBJ2-5 TRBV7-9 TGTGCCAGCAGCCCCCGGACTAGCGGTCTGGGGGGCCAGTACTTC CASSPRTSGLGGQYF
. . TRBJ1-1 TRBV12-5 TGTGCTAGTTTTTCGCGCCGGGGGAACACTGAAGCTTTCTTT CASFSRRGNTEAFF
. . TRBJ2-7 TRBV10-3 TGTGCCATCAGTGAGAGGGGGGGGTACGAGCAGTACTTC CAISERGGYEQYF
. . TRBJ2-7 TRBV28 TGTGCCAGCAGGGCCGGGACATTCTCCTACGAGCAGTACTTC CASRAGTFSYEQYF
. TRBD1 TRBJ2-7 TRBV6-5 TGTGCCAGCAGGCGCTTCGGGACAGAGTCCTACGAGCAGTACTTC CASRRFGTESYEQYF
few TRBD1 TRBJ2-6 TRBV19 TGTGCCAGTAGTAGAATACAGGGGGCTGGGGCCAACGTCCTGACTTTC CASSRIQGAGANVLTF
. TRBD1 TRBJ2-1 TRBV3-1/TRBV3-2 TGTGCCAGCAGCACGCTGGGACAGGGACACAATGAGCAGTTCTTC CASSTLGQGHNEQFF